These T cell receptor beta chains were read from a single sample in a study of cytomegalovirus exposure and HLA in healthy donors. Clones were sequenced by immunoSEQ multiplex PCR, and TCRdb holds only the in-frame ones, with some missing. The sample contains about 140,000 clones, 79% of which appear only once. The specimen sequenced was PBMCs. Receptor source: a female donor in good health and CMV-seronegative. The conserved cysteine and the conserved F or W are not part of the CDR3 here. A D gene is named only where the DNA matches it firmly.

d_gene: TRBD2
len: 13
v_gene: TRBV5-1
CDR3aa: ASRAAGGPTDTQY

d_gene: TRBD2
len: 11
v_gene: TRBV11-3
CDR3aa: ASSSTSAYEQY

d_gene: NA
len: 13
v_gene: TRBV4-3
CDR3aa: ASSQAKGSVEKLF

d_gene: NA
len: 11
v_gene: TRBV6-6
CDR3aa: ASSIQGNTEAF

d_gene: NA
len: 12
v_gene: TRBV9
CDR3aa: ASSVENRNTEAF

d_gene: TRBD2
len: 14
v_gene: TRBV18
CDR3aa: ASSPRLAANTGELF

d_gene: NA
len: 16
v_gene: TRBV18
CDR3aa: ASSPLYRSGGDNQPQH

d_gene: NA
len: 13
v_gene: TRBV7-8
CDR3aa: ASSSNRASNQPQH

d_gene: TRBD2
len: 11
v_gene: TRBV29-1
CDR3aa: SVLAGGSGTQY

d_gene: NA
len: 10
v_gene: TRBV10-3
CDR3aa: ATTDSSYEQY

d_gene: TRBD1
len: 12
v_gene: TRBV5-4
CDR3aa: ASSLDRGGEKLF

d_gene: TRBD2
len: 14
v_gene: TRBV7-9
CDR3aa: ASSPSPQRGYNEQF

d_gene: NA
len: 10
v_gene: TRBV30
CDR3aa: AYSRVNTEAF

d_gene: TRBD1
len: 14
v_gene: TRBV28
CDR3aa: ASSSWTGLAKNIQY

d_gene: NA
len: 15
v_gene: TRBV4-1
CDR3aa: ASSLTAEGLAKNIQY

d_gene: TRBD1
len: 16
v_gene: TRBV25-1
CDR3aa: ASSEPGQVIRAVCGYT

d_gene: NA
len: 11
v_gene: TRBV27
CDR3aa: ASRRQAAYEQY

d_gene: TRBD1
len: 12
v_gene: TRBV7-9
CDR3aa: ASRGTASTSEAF

d_gene: NA
len: 13
v_gene: TRBV30
CDR3aa: AWRAGGSGANVLT